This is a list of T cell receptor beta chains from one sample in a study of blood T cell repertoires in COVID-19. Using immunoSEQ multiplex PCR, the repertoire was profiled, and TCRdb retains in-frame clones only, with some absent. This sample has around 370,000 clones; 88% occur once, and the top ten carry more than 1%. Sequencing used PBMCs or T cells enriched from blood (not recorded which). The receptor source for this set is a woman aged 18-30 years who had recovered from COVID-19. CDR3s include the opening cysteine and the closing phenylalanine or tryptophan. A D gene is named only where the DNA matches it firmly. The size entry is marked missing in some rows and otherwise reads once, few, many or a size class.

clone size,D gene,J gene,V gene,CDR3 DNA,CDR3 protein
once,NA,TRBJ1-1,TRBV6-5,TGTGCCAGCAGTTACGGCAACGGAGGTGAAGCTTTCTTT,CASSYGNGGEAFF
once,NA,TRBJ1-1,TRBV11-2,TGTGCCAGCAGCTTAGGGCGGAGGAACACTGAAGCTTTCTTT,CASSLGRRNTEAFF
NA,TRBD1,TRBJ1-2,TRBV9,TGTGCCAGCAGCGGCGGAGGGGGCGGCTACACCTTC,CASSGGGGGYTF
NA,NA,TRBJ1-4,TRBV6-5,TGTGCCAGCAGCCCGCCGGGGGGCAGGGGAAAACTGTTTTTT,CASSPPGGRGKLFF
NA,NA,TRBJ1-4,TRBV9,TGTGCCAGCAGCACCCGAGGTGGAAATAATGAAAAACTGTTTTTT,CASSTRGGNNEKLFF
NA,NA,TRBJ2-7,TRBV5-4,TGTGCCAGCAGCTCTAAGACAGACTTTACCTACGAGCAGTACTTC,CASSSKTDFTYEQYF
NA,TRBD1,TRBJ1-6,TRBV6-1,TGTGCCAGCAGTGATACAGGGGGGGCCTATAATTCACCCCTCCACTTT,CASSDTGGAYNSPLHF
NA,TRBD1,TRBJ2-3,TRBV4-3,TGCGCCAGCAGCTTACAGGGGGAATTGACAGATACGCAGTATTTT,CASSLQGELTDTQYF
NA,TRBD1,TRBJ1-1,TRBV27,TGTGCCAGCAGCACCGACAGGGCAACTGAAGCTTTCTTT,CASSTDRATEAFF
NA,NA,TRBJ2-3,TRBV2,TGTGCCAGCACAGGGGGGGATACGCAGTATTTT,CASTGGDTQYF
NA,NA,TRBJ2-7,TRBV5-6,TGTGCCAGCAATGGGAGAAGCTCCTACGAGCAGTACTTC,CASNGRSSYEQYF
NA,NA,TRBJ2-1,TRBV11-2,TGTGCCAGCAGCTCGGGATCGGATGAGCAGTTCTTC,CASSSGSDEQFF
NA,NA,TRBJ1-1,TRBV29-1,TGCAGCGTTGAAGTGGCGGGTATGAACACTGAAGCTTTCTTT,CSVEVAGMNTEAFF
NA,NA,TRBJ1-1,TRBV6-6,TGTGCCAGCAGTTACCCCCTAAGAGCTTTCTTT,CASSYPLRAFF
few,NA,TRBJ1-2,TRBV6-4,TGTGCCAGCAGTGAGGCGGGTGACGGTGGCGGAAGCTACACCTTC,CASSEAGDGGGSYTF
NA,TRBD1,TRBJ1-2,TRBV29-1,TGCAGCGTCGATCCAACAGGGGGGAATGGCTACACCTTC,CSVDPTGGNGYTF
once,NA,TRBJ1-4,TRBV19,TGTGCCAGTACCCCTCTCGGGGGATGGGAAAAACTGTTTTTT,CASTPLGGWEKLFF
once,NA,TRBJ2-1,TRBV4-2,TGTGCCAGCAGCCAAGACCCTGGCGGGGAGCAGTTCTTC,CASSQDPGGEQFF
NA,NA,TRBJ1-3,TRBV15,TGTGCCACCAGCCTTTCCTCTGGAAACACCATATATTTT,CATSLSSGNTIYF
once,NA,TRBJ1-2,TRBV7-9,TGTGCCAGCAGCCGCACAGTGTCGAACTATGGCTACACCTTC,CASSRTVSNYGYTF
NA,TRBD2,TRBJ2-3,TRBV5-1,TGCGCCAGCAGCTTGATCCTAGCGGGGGGCACAGATACGCAGTATTTT,CASSLILAGGTDTQYF
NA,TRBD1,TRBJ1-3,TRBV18,TGTGCCAGCTCACCAATACAGGGGACTGGAAACACCATATATTTT,CASSPIQGTGNTIYF
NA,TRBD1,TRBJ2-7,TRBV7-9,TGTGCCAGCAGTCTAGGACAGGGCCAGGACGAGCAGTACTTC,CASSLGQGQDEQYF
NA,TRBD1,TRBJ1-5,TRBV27,TGTGCCAGCAGTCCCAACGCTTATCTGGACAGGGCTAATCAGCCCCAGCATTTT,CASSPNAYLDRANQPQHF
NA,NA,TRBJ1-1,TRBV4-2,TGTGCCAGCAGCCTTGAGGCGAACACTGAAGCTTTCTTT,CASSLEANTEAFF
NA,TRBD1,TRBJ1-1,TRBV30,TGTGCCTGGAGTGTAAAGGGGGCCGACACTGAAGCTTTCTTT,CAWSVKGADTEAFF
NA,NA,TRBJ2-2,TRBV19,TGTGCCAGTAGTATTGGAGGCACCGGGGAGCTGTTTTTT,CASSIGGTGELFF
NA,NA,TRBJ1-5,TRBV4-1,TGCGCCAGCAGCCCCTCCCGGACAGGCAATCAGCCCCAGCATTTT,CASSPSRTGNQPQHF
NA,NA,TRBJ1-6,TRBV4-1,TGCGCCAGCAGCCAAGCCCAGGGCTCCTATAATTCACCCCTCCACTTT,CASSQAQGSYNSPLHF
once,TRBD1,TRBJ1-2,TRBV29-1,TGCAGCGTTGAAGGCAAGGACAGGGATTATGGCTACACCTTC,CSVEGKDRDYGYTF
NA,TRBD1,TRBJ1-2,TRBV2,TGTGCCAGCAGTGATAGCTCGGGACAGGATTATGGCTACACCTTC,CASSDSSGQDYGYTF
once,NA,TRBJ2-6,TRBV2,TGTGCCAGCAGCACCAGGGTGGAGGCCAACGTCCTGACTTTC,CASSTRVEANVLTF
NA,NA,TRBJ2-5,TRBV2,TGTGCCAGCCCAGGGGAAGAGACCCAGTACTTC,CASPGEETQYF
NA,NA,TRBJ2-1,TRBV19,TGTGCCAGTAGTATCCCCCGCGAGAAACCTGACAATGAGCAGTTCTTC,CASSIPREKPDNEQFF
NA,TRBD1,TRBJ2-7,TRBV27,TGTGCCAGCAGCCTAGGGGGGACAGGGTTGTTGGAGCAGTACTTC,CASSLGGTGLLEQYF
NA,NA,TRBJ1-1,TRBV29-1,TGCAGCGTTGGGGGCAGGGGTCTGAACACTGAAGCTTTCTTT,CSVGGRGLNTEAFF
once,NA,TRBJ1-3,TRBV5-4,TGTGCCAGCAGCTCGCTCCCTGGGAGTCGGAACACCATATATTTT,CASSSLPGSRNTIYF
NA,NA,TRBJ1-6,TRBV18,TGTGCCAGCTCACCTCTGGAGAAAGGTAGTTCACCCCTCCACTTT,CASSPLEKGSSPLHF
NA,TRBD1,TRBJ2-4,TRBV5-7,TGTGCCAGCAGCTTGGTAGCCAGACAGGGGGCCAAAAACATTCAGTACTTC,CASSLVARQGAKNIQYF
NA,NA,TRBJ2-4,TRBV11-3,TGTGCCAGCAGGCGACAGGACAAAAACATTCAGTACTTC,CASRRQDKNIQYF
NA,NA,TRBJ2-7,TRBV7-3,TGTGCCAGCAGCTTAGGAGCAACTTCCAATCCCCGCGAGCAGTACTTC,CASSLGATSNPREQYF
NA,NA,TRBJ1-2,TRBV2,TGTGCCAGCAGTGATGAGGGTATTGGGGTTAACTATGGCTACACCTTC,CASSDEGIGVNYGYTF
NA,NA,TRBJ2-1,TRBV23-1,TGCGCCAGCAGTCAACCCAGGTTCTTAGGGGCTGAGCAGTTCTTC,CASSQPRFLGAEQFF
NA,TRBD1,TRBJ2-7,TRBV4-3,TGCGCCAGCAGCCAAGAGACAGGGGGCCTATACGAGCAGTACTTC,CASSQETGGLYEQYF
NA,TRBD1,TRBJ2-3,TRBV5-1,TGCGCCAGCGGGACAGGGGCCCATCAAGGCACAGATACGCAGTATTTT,CASGTGAHQGTDTQYF
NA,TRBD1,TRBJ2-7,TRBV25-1,TGTGCCAGTGGGGACAGGGGGCGATACGAGCAGTACTTC,CASGDRGRYEQYF
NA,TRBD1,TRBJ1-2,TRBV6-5,TGTGCCAGCGAAGGGGGCGCCGGCTACACCTTC,CASEGGAGYTF